This passage covers 2 T cell receptor beta chains from one sample sequenced in a study of radiation and T cells in renal cell carcinoma. TCRdb's table, derived via immunoSEQ multiplex PCR, lists solely in-frame clones and lacks some. Altogether just over 15,000 clones are present, roughly 50% being singletons, with the ten largest covering approximately 11%. Sample treatment: treatment-naive control, cytoreductive nephrectomy. Sequences were derived from tumor tissue, sampled from a patient whose treatment was nephrectomy without radiotherapy. Receptors were obtained from a man between 50 and 59 years old with renal cell carcinoma.

The chain joins TRBV10-2 to TRBJ1-6, with D uncertain. V was trimmed by 8 bases and J by 7 bases, leaving 9 bases between them. Germline loops: CDR1 WSHSY, CDR2 SAAADI. This CDR3 spans 12 amino acids. The CDR3 loop reads CASRIENSPLHF. As DNA, the CDR3 is TGCGCCAGCCGTATAGAAAATTCACCCCTCCACTTT.

As DNA, the CDR3 is TGTGCCAGCAGCTTGGATCGTGATACGCAGTATTTT. This codes for CASSLDRDTQYF. The rearrangement links TRBV5-6 to TRBJ2-3; D gene unclear. The CDR3 is 12 residues long. The germline gives CDR1 SGHDT, CDR2 YYEEEE. V shed 0 bases and J shed 6 bases, with 5 bases lying between them.